This section outlines one TCR beta chain sequence together with its context. Its antigen is unidentified. TCRdb's table, derived via immunoSEQ multiplex PCR, lists solely in-frame clones and lacks some. Of tens of thousands of clones listed, over 70% are singletons. These data originate in a study of vaccination effects on CD4 cells after COVID-19. Subsequent to 10 days of culture, CD4+ T cells were isolated. All participants had two doses of either the BNT162b2 or mRNA-1273 vaccine. The input for sequencing was CD4+ T cells from PBMCs cultured without peptide, taken after COVID-19 vaccination. This receptor was identified in a human donor who received a COVID-19 vaccine.

The CDR3, as DNA: TGTGCCAGCAGCTTAGGAGGTCCGGAGGGTGAAAAACTGTTTTTT. Protein sequence: CASSLGGPEGEKLFF. J is TRBJ1-4 and V is TRBV7-2; D is unclear. The CDR3 has 15 amino acids. V was trimmed by 1 base and J by 7 bases, leaving 13 bases between them. The germline V gene encodes CDR1 SGHTA and CDR2 FQGNSA.